This T cell receptor (beta chain) was obtained from a study of early T cells in non-severe SARS-CoV-2 infection (dated by TCRdb to the early 2020s). General notes on the study: Bulk RNA from unsorted whole blood was used for TCR sequencing, so alpha and beta chains could not be paired. General findings and caveats noted by the study authors: Matching against VDJdb was skewed toward anti-spike CD8 responses, likely underestimated virus-specific expansions, and missed private and CD4 specificities.

Including the terminal cysteine and phenylalanine, the CDR3 comprises 15 residues. Only the CDR3 portion is preserved as DNA: 45 bases, with reading frame beginning at the first base. The germline ends are 10 bases apart after V is trimmed by 1 base and J by 3 bases. CDR1 and CDR2 are read off the germline V gene as SGHTA and FQGNSA. This clonotype is considered medium-sized (0.01 to 0.1%). Its specific antigen is unknown. Base qualities are not at hand, and no much larger clone is one base apart. This was a case-control study nested in a cohort of healthcare workers in London, UK, who had nasopharyngeal swab PCR tests and blood samples taken every week. Healthcare workers were recruited during the week of the UK lockdown, between 23 and 31 March 2020, and followed weekly for up to 16 weeks. Libraries were constructed by 5' RACE. Sequencing relied on a NextSeq 500. In the TCR library protocol, unique molecular identifiers were attached to individual cDNA molecules to correct for PCR bias and sequencing error. Both TCR alpha and beta chains were sequenced, and tight co-correlation was observed between alpha and beta sequence abundances in each sample. On the authors' methods: Decombinator V4 was used to annotate the V gene, J gene and CDR3 of the TCR sequences. TCRs were defined as expanded if a significant change between any two time points was detected under a Poisson model with p below 0.0001. Abundances of TCRs were expressed as counts per million after normalisation to the total number of TCRs sequenced in each sample. MAIT TCRs were defined by TRAV1-2 paired with TRAJ12, TRAJ20 or TRAJ33, and iNKT TCRs by TRAV10 paired with TRAJ18. VDJdb, accessed 1 November 2021, was searched for CMV, EBV and SARS-CoV-2 annotated TCRs, with TCRs annotated for multiple antigens excluded. TCRdb handled the public reads itself, with Q25 trimming in fastp and clone calling in MiXCR, and kept productive beta chains. Each CDR3 protein gets just one entry, which takes the most common genes and DNA from the rows behind it. TCRdb, not the original authors, processed these V and J calls. The sample yields about 67,000 distinct CDR3 sequences; 8% to 10% were counted once. Clones ranked in the top ten supply around 15% of the sample.

The sequence joins TRBV7-2 to TRBJ2-1, with TRBD2 as a weak D call on 5 bases. The starting material was whole blood, obtained at baseline. This TCR derives from an adult who was a healthcare worker with PCR-confirmed SARS-CoV-2 infection or an uninfected control (not recorded which). This receptor carries the CDR3 CASSLVASSYNEQFF. The sequenced DNA is TGTGCCAGCAGCTTAGTGGCTAGCAGCTACAATGAGCAGTTCTTC. With all but the CDR3 taken from the reference TRBV7-2 and TRBJ2-1 genes, the full variable domain is: GAGVSQSPSNKVTEKGKDVELRCDPISGHTALYWYRQSLGQGLEFLIYFQGNSAPDKSGLPSDRFSAERTGGSVSTLTIQRTQQEDSAVYLCASSLVASSYNEQFFGPGTRLTVL.